This T cell receptor (beta chain) emerged from a study of CD8 T cells in ankylosing spondylitis. In making TCR beta libraries, quantitative 5'-RACE with molecular barcodes was used. TCRdb re-analysed the 5' RACE reads in MiXCR, keeping a single row per CDR3 protein. This sample has roughly 230,000 distinct CDR3 sequences, with about 20% found just once. Findings and caveats of the study: Ankylosing spondylitis blood appeared to carry a characteristic TCR beta motif of several highly homologous variants. As reported, disease-linked clones showed significant enrichment in matched ankylosing spondylitis synovial fluid. Earlier literature documents some of the motif variants in reactive arthritis synovial fluid and blood.

As regards this clonotype: The antigen is unknown.

The TCR was taken from a male donor with ankylosing spondylitis or in good health (not recorded which). What was sequenced was blood, either unsorted or a sorted T cell fraction (not recorded which).

The CDR3 reads CASSFPPGGQETQYF. CDR3 bases: TGTGCCAGCAGTTTTCCTCCAGGAGGACAAGAGACCCAGTACTTC. This chain connects TRBV28 to TRBJ2-5, with a tentative D call TRBD2 (5 bases). The V end was cut by 3 bases, the J end by 2 bases, with 13 bases between. Germline V gene lookup returns CDR1 MDHEN and CDR2 SYDVKM. This CDR3 spans 15 amino acids.